The 18 T cell receptor beta chains given below trace back to one sample, sequenced in a study of T cell changes during pregnancy in multiple sclerosis (dated by TCRdb to between 2019 and 2020). Library prep was done by the immunoSEQ multiplex PCR assay. Sourced from immuneACCESS, this table was stored by TCRdb with only in-frame sequences that have V and J called. A share of the clones is absent; for the studies checked, an unresolved V gene accounts for under half, and the remainder has no known explanation. This sample gives around 34,000 clones in total; around 93% of them show up just once. The top ten clones comprise around 0.37% of the sample. This specimen was CD4+ T cells from peripheral blood mononuclear cells, taken in the second trimester of pregnancy. All receptors come from a female donor with multiple sclerosis, enrolled in a pregnancy study.

This chain connects TRBV7-2 to TRBJ2-1; D might be TRBD2 (5 bases). The V and J ends lost 5 bases and 1 base respectively, with 15 bases between them. CDR3 length: 16 amino acids. The germline V gene encodes CDR1 SGHTA and CDR2 FQGNSA. As DNA, the CDR3 is TGTGCCAGCAGCCAACCCCCCGGGGAATCCTACAATGAGCAGTTCTTC. Residues: CASSQPPGESYNEQFF.

The chain recombines TRBV5-6 with TRBJ2-5, with a weak D call TRBD1 (5 bases). The tail of the sequence fits TRBJ2-7 better, so the J call may be wrong. This CDR3 contains 15 residues. Germline assignment: CDR1 SGHDT and CDR2 YYEEEE. DNA of the CDR3: TGTGCCAGCAGCTTGGACAGGATGAGCTCCTACGAGCAGTACTTC. Protein product: CASSLDRMSSYEQYF.

The chain carries TRBV29-1 and TRBJ1-2, with D perhaps TRBD1 (6 bases). Trimming pared 2 bases from V and 4 bases from J, leaving 11 bases between. The CDR3 has 13 residues. In germline, CDR1 is SQVTM, CDR2 ANQGSEA. CDR3 DNA sequence: TGCAGCGTTGAAAAGGGAGGGGGCTATGGCTACACCTTC. Its translation: CSVEKGGGYGYTF.

In this sample, this clone turned up a few times. The chain carries TRBV4-2 and TRBJ1-1, with D hard to call. V was clipped by 4 bases and J by 6 bases, with 15 bases between them. The germline gives CDR1 LGHNA, CDR2 YNFKEQ. This CDR3 contains 14 residues. This CDR3 is CASSPEGAKAEAFF. CDR3 coding DNA: TGTGCCAGCAGCCCAGAGGGCGCCAAAGCTGAAGCTTTCTTT.

The J gene is TRBJ2-7, the V gene TRBV6-1, with 13 positions matching TRBD2. J was trimmed by 1 base and V by 11 bases; bases with no gene match: 5. Germline CDR1 MNHNS, CDR2 SASEGT. This CDR3 is 14 amino acids long. CDR3 residues: CAGRLAGGSYEQYF. DNA for the CDR3: TGTGCCGGTCGACTAGCGGGAGGATCCTACGAGCAGTACTTC.

This sequence joins TRBV4-1 and TRBJ2-2; TRBD2 might be the D (6 bases). CDR1 is MGHRA, CDR2 YSYEKL, per germline. Trimming left V 5 bases short and J 8 bases short, with 15 bases between. The CDR3 loop spans 14 amino acids. The CDR3 coding sequence is TGCGCCAGCAGCACCCAGGGAGGATCGGGGGAGCTGTTTTTT. This encodes CASSTQGGSGELFF.

The chain couples TRBV7-2 to TRBJ1-6; D remains ambiguous. The germline V gene has CDR1 SGHTA and CDR2 FQGNSA. The CDR3 runs 14 residues. Trimming left V 4 bases short and J 11 bases short, with 15 bases between. CDR3 in amino acids: CASSSGRVGPPLHF. DNA for the CDR3: TGTGCCAGCAGCTCGGGAAGGGTTGGGCCACCCCTCCACTTT. Full variable domain (remainder filled in from reference TRBV7-2 and TRBJ1-6): GAGVSQSPSNKVTEKGKDVELRCDPISGHTALYWYRQSLGQGLEFLIYFQGNSAPDKSGLPSDRFSAERTGGSVSTLTIQRTQQEDSAVYLCASSSGRVGPPLHFGNGTRLTVT.

This chain links TRBV29-1 with TRBJ2-1; 7 nucleotides match TRBD2. Unmatched junction bases numbered 7, after V lost 6 bases and J lost 8 bases. The CDR3 consists of 12 residues. Germline V gene sequence: CDR1 SQVTM, CDR2 ANQGSEA. The CDR3 sequence: CSVPTSVHEQFF. DNA of the CDR3: TGCAGCGTCCCAACTAGCGTCCATGAGCAGTTCTTC.

The chain links TRBV5-1 to TRBJ1-2, with 7 positions matching TRBD1. Germline V gene lookup returns CDR1 SGHRS and CDR2 YFSETQ. The V and J ends lost 4 bases and 2 bases, in that order; junction bases with no gene match: 5. There are 14 residues in the CDR3. This CDR3 reads CASSQTTGNYGYTF. The CDR3 nucleotides read TGCGCCAGCAGCCAAACGACAGGGAACTATGGCTACACCTTC.

V gene TRBV28 combines with J gene TRBJ2-7; TRBD1 aligns across 7 bases. The CDR3 is 13 amino acids. Germline V gives CDR1 MDHEN, CDR2 SYDVKM. V was clipped by 6 bases and J by 2 bases; unmatched bases: 4. The CDR3 spells CASRTTGTYEQYF. The CDR3 bases are TGTGCCAGCAGAACGACAGGGACCTACGAGCAGTACTTC. Full variable domain (remainder filled in from reference TRBV28 and TRBJ2-7): DVKVTQSSRYLVKRTGEKVFLECVQDMDHENMFWYRQDPGLGLRLIYFSYDVKMKEKGDIPEGYSVSREKKERFSLILESASTNQTSMYLCASRTTGTYEQYFGPGTRLTVT.

The gene calls are TRBV25-1 and TRBJ2-7; 10 nucleotides agree with TRBD1. Germline V gives CDR1 MGHDK, CDR2 SYGVNS. The ends lost 6 bases at V and 5 bases at J; junction bases unmatched: 13. This CDR3 is 16 amino acids long. CDR3 loop: CASSDILTGGLDEQYF. The CDR3 coding sequence is TGTGCCAGCAGCGATATCTTGACAGGGGGCTTGGACGAGCAGTACTTC.

The chain links TRBV30 to TRBJ1-1; TRBD1 matches at 7 bases. V gave up 8 bases and J gave up 4 bases; unmatched junction bases: 16. This CDR3 is built from 15 residues. CDR1 is GTSNPN, CDR2 SVGIG, per germline (reference sequence). As DNA, the CDR3 is TGTGCCGGGAACTCAGGGGGTAAAGGGGTCACTGAAGCTTTCTTT. Protein sequence: CAGNSGGKGVTEAFF.

The count of this clone is one. The chain recombines TRBV14 with TRBJ2-3, with a tentative D call TRBD2 (5 bases). The germline V gene encodes CDR1 SGHDN and CDR2 FVKESK. V lost 3 bases, J lost 3 bases, and 13 bases lay in between. The CDR3 sequence is 15 residues long. For the CDR3, the DNA is TGTGCCAGCAGCCAGTCCACGGCGGGTACAGATACGCAGTATTTT. Amino acid sequence: CASSQSTAGTDTQYF.

The rearrangement links TRBV19 to TRBJ1-4; 11 positions agree with TRBD1. Trimming removed 5 bases from V and 7 bases from J; junction bases left unmatched: 6. This CDR3 has 15 residues. The V gene's germline CDR1 is LNHDA and CDR2 SQIVND (reference sequence). The CDR3 protein is CASSAGTGGAEKLFF. The CDR3 region has the DNA TGTGCCAGTAGTGCCGGGACAGGGGGTGCTGAAAAACTGTTTTTT.

This clone came up once. The V call is TRBV19, the J call TRBJ2-2; 9 nucleotides agree with TRBD2. The CDR3 is made up of 14 amino acids. With 8 bases clipped from V and 4 bases from J, the junction kept 5 bases outside the gene matches. Germline loops: CDR1 LNHDA, CDR2 SQIVND (reference sequence). The CDR3 sequence is CASRLAGTTGELFF. In nucleotides, the CDR3 is TGTGCCAGTCGTCTAGCGGGAACCACCGGGGAGCTGTTTTTT. Full variable domain (outside the CDR3, taken from reference TRBV19 and TRBJ2-2): DGGITQSPKYLFRKEGQNVTLSCEQNLNHDAMYWYRQDPGQGLRLIYYSQIVNDFQKGDIAEGYSVSREKKESFPLTVTSAQKNPTAFYLCASRLAGTTGELFFGEGSRLTVL.

The genes are TRBV7-2 and TRBJ1-2; TRBD1 agrees at 9 bases. V was clipped by 3 bases and J by 4 bases; unmatched bases: 6. Germline CDR1 SGHTA, CDR2 FQGNSA. This CDR3 has 15 amino acids. For the CDR3, the DNA is TGTGCCAGCAGCTTGCGAACAGGGGGCAGCTATGGCTACACCTTC. It encodes CASSLRTGGSYGYTF.

The CDR3 DNA sequence: TGTGCCAGGGACAGGTGTCGTTATGAAAAACTGTTTTTT. Residues: CARDRCRYEKLFF. The chain carries TRBV6-1 and TRBJ1-4, with 7 bases fitting TRBD1. The CDR3 is 13 residues long. V gave up 9 bases and J gave up 6 bases; unmatched junction bases: 7. CDR1 and CDR2 from the germline V gene are MNHNS and SASEGT.

This chain joins TRBV5-3 and TRBJ1-2; no definite D call. TRBV5-3 is an ORF for which the function is uncertain. The V and J ends lost 5 bases and 10 bases respectively, with 6 bases between them. The CDR3 has 9 residues. As DNA, the CDR3 is TGTGCCAGAAGTCGGGACTACACCTTC. Protein product: CARSRDYTF.